This T cell receptor beta chain was captured by sequencing in a study of T cell repertoires in cytomegalovirus infection. To note about this clonotype: Its antigen remains unidentified.

TCRdb passed the reads through MiXCR, listing each CDR3 protein once. The sample consists of a few hundred thousand distinct CDR3 sequences, about 39% of them appearing once. The receptor's source is a human donor in good health (CMV status not recorded). Some clones in this sample may be carry-over from other donors' samples. The source was cultured PBMCs, collected from culture after CMV antigen stimulation.

The CDR3 loop is CASSYFGGGMNTEAFF. The CDR3 nucleotides are TGTGCCAGCAGTTACTTCGGAGGGGGGATGAACACTGAAGCTTTCTTT. The chain combines TRBV6-8 with TRBJ1-1; D may be TRBD1 (6 bases). CDR1 and CDR2 (germline): MNHGY, SAAAGT. This CDR3 comprises 16 residues. The V and J ends lost 1 base and 0 bases respectively, with 12 bases between them.